The present T cell receptor beta chain was sequenced within a study of T-cell reconstitution after alpha-beta-depleted transplantation in children. Study conclusions and caveats: As was reported, about two months after transplant, alpha-beta T cells came from several hundred expanded graft clones. When one year had passed after transplant, most T-cell counts and diversity came from newly produced T cells. Surviving recipient T cells and intrathymic progenitors accounted for some patients' high TCRbeta diversity at day 60.

Germline CDR1 MNHEY, CDR2 SMNVEV (reference sequence). The CDR3 sequence is 15 residues long. Trimming left V 5 bases short and J 2 bases short, with 16 bases between. Unique molecular identifiers were incorporated during preparation of the TCRbeta library. TCRdb reanalysed the PCR reads using MiXCR and keeps one entry per CDR3 protein. The sample has hundreds of thousands of distinct CDR3 sequences; roughly 15% are singletons. This clonotype was observed a few times. What it recognizes is unknown. This chain connects TRBV27 to TRBJ2-7, with D possibly being TRBD1 or TRBD2 (5 bases each). The TCR originated in a male patient aged 5 to 17 who had a stem cell transplant for acute lymphoblastic leukemia, so the T cells may come from the graft donor. This sample comprised PBMCs, mostly from graft donor cells, obtained 360 days after TCRalphabeta/CD19-depleted stem cell transplant. CDR3 coding DNA: TGTGCCAGCAGTGAAATCGGGACGTTCACCTACGAGCAGTACTTC. Encoded protein: CASSEIGTFTYEQYF.